These T cell receptor beta chains were read from a single sample in a study of beta chain features in type 1 diabetes. The assay was immunoSEQ multiplex PCR, and TCRdb's table has in-frame clones only and misses some. The table includes some 270,000 clones, roughly 8% detected once. What was sequenced was central memory CD4+ T cells from blood. The receptors stem from a woman between 18 and 29 years old in good health. CDR3s include the opening cysteine and the closing phenylalanine or tryptophan. A D gene is named only where the DNA matches it firmly. Rows give clone size only sometimes, using once, few, many, or a class for an expanded clone.

CDR3: CASSRPISGGETQYF
length: 15
D: TRBD2
V: TRBV28
size: few

CDR3: CASVRGMNTEAFF
length: 13
D: -
V: TRBV7-9
size: many

CDR3: CASSFRTGEAFF
length: 12
D: -
V: TRBV7-2
size: few

CDR3: CASSVGASGSETQYF
length: 15
D: TRBD2
V: TRBV9
size: -

CDR3: CASRQGTDTQYF
length: 12
D: -
V: TRBV2
size: many

CDR3: CASSLRADQPQHF
length: 13
D: -
V: TRBV7-9
size: -

CDR3: CASSSISYEQYF
length: 12
D: -
V: TRBV11-3
size: -

CDR3: CASRPPSGRNNEQFF
length: 15
D: TRBD2
V: TRBV7-3
size: -

CDR3: CASSSVSGLGSLHF
length: 14
D: -
V: TRBV7-9
size: few

CDR3: CASSLYGGTDTQYF
length: 14
D: -
V: TRBV5-6
size: -

CDR3: CASSFDNQETQYF
length: 13
D: -
V: TRBV5-1
size: many

CDR3: CASSLAFFGQGADSPLHF
length: 18
D: -
V: TRBV7-2
size: -

CDR3: CASSASTGQGPNEQFF
length: 16
D: TRBD1
V: TRBV13
size: many

CDR3: CASSQLGVEAFF
length: 12
D: -
V: TRBV4-1
size: -

CDR3: CASSYNDNYNEQFF
length: 14
D: -
V: TRBV6-6
size: many

CDR3: CASSLDSQANTEAFF
length: 15
D: -
V: TRBV5-1
size: -

CDR3: CASSFNGGEGETQYF
length: 15
D: -
V: TRBV7-2
size: few

CDR3: CAISGDTNNYGYTF
length: 14
D: -
V: TRBV10-3
size: few

CDR3: CASSLNREGSQYF
length: 13
D: -
V: TRBV7-2
size: few

CDR3: CASSLGGQGRGQGNTIYF
length: 18
D: TRBD1
V: TRBV7-2
size: few

CDR3: CASSSQNKYNEQFF
length: 14
D: -
V: TRBV7-2
size: few

CDR3: CASSMAGHANYGYTF
length: 15
D: -
V: TRBV19
size: -

CDR3: CASSYGQGVHEQYF
length: 14
D: TRBD1
V: TRBV18
size: -

CDR3: CASSPGLAGGSTDTQYF
length: 17
D: TRBD2
V: TRBV9
size: few

CDR3: CASSRPGATNYGYTF
length: 15
D: -
V: TRBV6-6
size: -

CDR3: CASSPYPGLAGSYEQYF
length: 17
D: TRBD2
V: TRBV19
size: few

CDR3: CASSSTGLNTEAFF
length: 14
D: TRBD1
V: TRBV5-4
size: many

CDR3: CASSVWASGAYEQYF
length: 15
D: TRBD2
V: TRBV9
size: -

CDR3: CASSNSLGTDTQYF
length: 14
D: -
V: TRBV5-1
size: -

CDR3: CASGYGRSYEQYF
length: 13
D: -
V: TRBV6-6
size: few

CDR3: CASRVRQGVGTEAFF
length: 15
D: TRBD1
V: TRBV2
size: -

CDR3: CASSLRITGRRGGELFF
length: 17
D: -
V: TRBV5-4
size: -

CDR3: CASSSREWSQYF
length: 12
D: -
V: TRBV5-6
size: few

CDR3: CASSPWDSYSSGANVLTF
length: 18
D: TRBD1
V: TRBV18
size: few

CDR3: CASRLTGEGGYTF
length: 13
D: -
V: TRBV12-2
size: many

CDR3: CASSKFPNTGELFF
length: 14
D: -
V: TRBV28
size: -

CDR3: CASSEYETQYF
length: 11
D: -
V: TRBV2
size: many

CDR3: CASSQETGISSYNEQFF
length: 17
D: -
V: TRBV4-2
size: -

CDR3: CASSLHGLAGQYF
length: 13
D: TRBD2
V: TRBV7-9
size: -

CDR3: CASSYSGQSTETQYF
length: 15
D: -
V: TRBV6-5
size: -

CDR3: CASSSGLAMSWGSYEQYF
length: 18
D: TRBD2
V: TRBV27
size: few

CDR3: CASSELYSGANVLTF
length: 15
D: -
V: TRBV25-1
size: -

CDR3: CASSQEGHLSNYGYTF
length: 16
D: -
V: TRBV4-3
size: few

CDR3: CASSLGRGRENIQYF
length: 15
D: TRBD2
V: TRBV10-3
size: -

CDR3: CASRPGAPLNEQFF
length: 14
D: -
V: TRBV28
size: many

CDR3: CASSAGQGAYAEAFF
length: 15
D: TRBD1
V: TRBV2
size: -

CDR3: CASSLVSSGETQYF
length: 14
D: TRBD2
V: TRBV11-2
size: -

CDR3: CASSQASPGGLGIAKNIQYF
length: 20
D: TRBD1
V: TRBV4-2
size: few

CDR3: CASSDVGNYGYTF
length: 13
D: -
V: TRBV6-1
size: -

CDR3: CASSEMTSGRETQYF
length: 15
D: TRBD2
V: TRBV9
size: -

CDR3: CASSPGKTDTQYF
length: 13
D: -
V: TRBV2
size: few

CDR3: CASSLGGGRRGHQPQHF
length: 17
D: -
V: TRBV13
size: few

CDR3: CAWSVPSNRWITYGYTF
length: 17
D: -
V: TRBV30
size: few

CDR3: CASSRGRTGELFF
length: 13
D: -
V: TRBV19
size: many

CDR3: CASSNYANEQFF
length: 12
D: -
V: TRBV7-3
size: few